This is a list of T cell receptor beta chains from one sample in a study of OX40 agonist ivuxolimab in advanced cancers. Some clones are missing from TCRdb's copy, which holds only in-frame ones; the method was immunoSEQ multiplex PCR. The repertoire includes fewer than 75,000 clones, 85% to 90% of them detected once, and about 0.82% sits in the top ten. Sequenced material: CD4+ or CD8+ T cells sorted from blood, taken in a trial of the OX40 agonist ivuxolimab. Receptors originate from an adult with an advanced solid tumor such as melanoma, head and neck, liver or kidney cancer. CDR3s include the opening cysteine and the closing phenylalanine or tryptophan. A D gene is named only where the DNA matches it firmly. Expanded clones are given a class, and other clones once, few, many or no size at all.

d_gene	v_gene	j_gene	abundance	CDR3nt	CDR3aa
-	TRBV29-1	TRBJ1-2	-	TGCAGCGTTGAAGATCGCTACAGGCGGATCTTC	CSVEDRYRRIF
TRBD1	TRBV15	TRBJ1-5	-	TGTGCCACCAGTGAAATGATACAGGGGCAGCCCCAGCATTTT	CATSEMIQGQPQHF
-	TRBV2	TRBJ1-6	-	TGTGCCAGCAGTGTTAGCGGCTCGAGCTATAATTCACCCCTCCACTTT	CASSVSGSSYNSPLHF
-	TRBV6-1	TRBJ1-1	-	TGTGCCGCTCTAAGCGGGACTGAAGCTTTCTTT	CAALSGTEAFF
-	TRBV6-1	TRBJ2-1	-	TGTGCCGTCAAAGGAGGGGGCGCAGGGAATGAGCAGTTCTTC	CAVKGGGAGNEQFF
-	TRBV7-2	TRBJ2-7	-	TGTGCCAGCAGCTTAGGACAGACGACGCTTTCCTACGAGCAGTACTTC	CASSLGQTTLSYEQYF
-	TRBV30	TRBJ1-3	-	TGTGCCTGGAGTCCCCGGACAGCTGGAAACACCATATATTTT	CAWSPRTAGNTIYF
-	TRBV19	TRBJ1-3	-	TGTGCCAGTAGCCCAGGGAGTCCGGGAAACACCATATATTTT	CASSPGSPGNTIYF
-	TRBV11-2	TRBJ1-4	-	TGTGCCAGCAGCTTAGATCGGCGTAATGAAAAACTGTTTTTT	CASSLDRRNEKLFF
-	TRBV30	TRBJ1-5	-	TGTGCCTGGAGTCAGGGTTTCGAGCAGCCCCAGCATTTT	CAWSQGFEQPQHF
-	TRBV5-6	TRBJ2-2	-	TGTGCCAGCAGCACCACTTTCGCCGGGGAGCTGTTTTTT	CASSTTFAGELFF
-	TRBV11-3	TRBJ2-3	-	TGTGCCAGCAGCTTAGGCGGGGCTCAAGATACGCAGTATTTT	CASSLGGAQDTQYF
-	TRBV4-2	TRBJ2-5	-	TGTGCCAGCAGCCAAGGTAGGGTCATAGAGACCCAGTACTTC	CASSQGRVIETQYF
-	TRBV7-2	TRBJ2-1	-	TGTGCCAGCAGCGCGATAAAAAGCTCCTACAATGAGCAGTTCTTC	CASSAIKSSYNEQFF
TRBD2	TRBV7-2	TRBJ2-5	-	TGTGCCAGCAGCTATTCCGCGGGGGGGGAGACCCAGTACTTC	CASSYSAGGETQYF
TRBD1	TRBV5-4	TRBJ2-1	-	TGTGCCAGCCTCCCGGGACAGGACTACAATGAGCAGTTCTTC	CASLPGQDYNEQFF
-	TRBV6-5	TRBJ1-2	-	TGTGCCAGCAGAACTCGGACGGCTAACTATGGCTACACCTTC	CASRTRTANYGYTF
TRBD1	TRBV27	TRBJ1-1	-	TGTGCCAGCAGTTTCAGGGGGGTCTTCATGAACACTGAAGCTTTCTTT	CASSFRGVFMNTEAFF
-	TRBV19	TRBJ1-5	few	TGTGCCAGTAGTATTGGAGGGGGGATGAATCAGCCCCAGCATTTT	CASSIGGGMNQPQHF
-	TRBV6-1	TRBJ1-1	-	TGTGCCAGCAGTGAAAACGGGTTTGGCAGCCTGAACACTGAAGCTTTCTTT	CASSENGFGSLNTEAFF
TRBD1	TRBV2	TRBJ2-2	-	TGTGCCAGCTCTAGACAGGGGACCGGGGAGCTGTTTTTT	CASSRQGTGELFF
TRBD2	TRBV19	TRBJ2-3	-	TGTGCCAGTAGTATAGGGGGTCGGCGGGGGGGCCGAGATACGCAGTATTTT	CASSIGGRRGGRDTQYF
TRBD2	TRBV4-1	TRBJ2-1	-	TGCGCCAGCAGCCACGCGACTAGCGCAGCCTACAATGAGCAGTTCTTC	CASSHATSAAYNEQFF